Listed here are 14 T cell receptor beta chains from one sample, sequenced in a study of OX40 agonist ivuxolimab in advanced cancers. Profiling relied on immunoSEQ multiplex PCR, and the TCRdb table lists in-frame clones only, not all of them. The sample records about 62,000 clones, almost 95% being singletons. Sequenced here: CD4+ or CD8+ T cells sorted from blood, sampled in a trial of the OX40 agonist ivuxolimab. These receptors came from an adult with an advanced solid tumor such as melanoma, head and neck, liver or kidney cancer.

The CDR3 sequence: CASSGNRENYGYTF. CDR3 bases: TGTGCCAGCAGCGGGAACCGGGAGAACTATGGCTACACCTTC. The rearrangement links TRBV9 to TRBJ1-2; D not resolved. Deletions cut 3 bases from V and 2 bases from J, with 11 bases between. The CDR3 runs 14 residues. Germline V gene data show CDR1 as SGDLS and CDR2 as YYNGEE.

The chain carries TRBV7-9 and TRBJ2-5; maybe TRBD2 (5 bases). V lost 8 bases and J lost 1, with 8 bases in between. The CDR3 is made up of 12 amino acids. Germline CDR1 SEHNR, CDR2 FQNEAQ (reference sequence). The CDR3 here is CASEGLQETQYF. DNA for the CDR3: TGTGCCAGCGAAGGACTCCAAGAGACCCAGTACTTC.

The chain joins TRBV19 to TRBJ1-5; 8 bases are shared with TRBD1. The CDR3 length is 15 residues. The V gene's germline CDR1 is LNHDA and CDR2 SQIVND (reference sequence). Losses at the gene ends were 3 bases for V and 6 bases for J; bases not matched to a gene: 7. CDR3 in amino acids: CASSITRGQVQPQHF. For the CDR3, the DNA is TGTGCCAGTAGTATTACCAGGGGGCAGGTTCAGCCCCAGCATTTT.

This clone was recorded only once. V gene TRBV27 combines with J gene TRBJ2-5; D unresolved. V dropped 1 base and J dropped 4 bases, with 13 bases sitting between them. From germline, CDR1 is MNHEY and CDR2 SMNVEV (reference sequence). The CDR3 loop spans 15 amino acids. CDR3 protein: CASSLYVGSTETQYF. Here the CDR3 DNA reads TGTGCCAGCAGTTTATATGTCGGGTCCACAGAGACCCAGTACTTC.

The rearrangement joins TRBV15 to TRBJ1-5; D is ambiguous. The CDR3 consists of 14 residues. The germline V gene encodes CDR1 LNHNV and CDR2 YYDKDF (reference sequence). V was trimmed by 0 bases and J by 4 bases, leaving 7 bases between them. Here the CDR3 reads CATSREQQNQPQHF. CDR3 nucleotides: TGTGCCACCAGCAGAGAACAGCAAAATCAGCCCCAGCATTTT.

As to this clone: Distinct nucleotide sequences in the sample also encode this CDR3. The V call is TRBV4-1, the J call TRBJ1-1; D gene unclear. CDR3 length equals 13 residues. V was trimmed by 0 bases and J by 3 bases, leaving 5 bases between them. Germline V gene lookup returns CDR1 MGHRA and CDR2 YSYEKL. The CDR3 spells CASSQDRYTEAFF. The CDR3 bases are TGCGCCAGCAGCCAAGACAGGTACACTGAAGCTTTCTTT.

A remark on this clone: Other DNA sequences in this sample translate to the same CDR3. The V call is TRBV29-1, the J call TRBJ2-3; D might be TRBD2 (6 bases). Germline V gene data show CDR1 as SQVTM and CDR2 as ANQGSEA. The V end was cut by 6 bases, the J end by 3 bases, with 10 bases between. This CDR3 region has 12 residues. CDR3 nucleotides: TGCAGCGTAGAGGAGGGGACAGATACGCAGTATTTT. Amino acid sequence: CSVEEGTDTQYF.

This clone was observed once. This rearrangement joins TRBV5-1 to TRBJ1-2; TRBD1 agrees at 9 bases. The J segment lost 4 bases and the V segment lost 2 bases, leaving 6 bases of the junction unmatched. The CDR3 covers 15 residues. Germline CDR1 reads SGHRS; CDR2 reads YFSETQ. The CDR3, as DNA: TGCGCCAGCAGCTTAGGGACAGGGATCCTCTATGGCTACACCTTC. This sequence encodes CASSLGTGILYGYTF.

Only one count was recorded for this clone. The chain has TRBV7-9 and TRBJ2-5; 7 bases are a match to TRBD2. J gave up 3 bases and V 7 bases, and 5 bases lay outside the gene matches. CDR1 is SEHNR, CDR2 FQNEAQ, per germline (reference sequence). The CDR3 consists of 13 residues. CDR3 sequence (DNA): TGTGCCAGCACCTCCGGGACTAAAGAGACCCAGTACTTC. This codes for CASTSGTKETQYF.

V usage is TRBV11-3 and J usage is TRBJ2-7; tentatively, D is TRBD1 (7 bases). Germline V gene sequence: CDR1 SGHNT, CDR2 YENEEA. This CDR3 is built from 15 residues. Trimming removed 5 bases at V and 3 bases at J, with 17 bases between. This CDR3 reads CASSPGGQRNYEQYF. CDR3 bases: TGTGCCAGCAGCCCCGGGGGACAGCGTAACTACGAGCAGTACTTC.

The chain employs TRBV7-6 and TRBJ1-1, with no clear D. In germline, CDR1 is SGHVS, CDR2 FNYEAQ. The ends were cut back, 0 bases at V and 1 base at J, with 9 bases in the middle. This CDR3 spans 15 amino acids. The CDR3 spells CASSLAGVENTEAFF. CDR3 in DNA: TGTGCCAGCAGCTTAGCCGGGGTAGAGAACACTGAAGCTTTCTTT.

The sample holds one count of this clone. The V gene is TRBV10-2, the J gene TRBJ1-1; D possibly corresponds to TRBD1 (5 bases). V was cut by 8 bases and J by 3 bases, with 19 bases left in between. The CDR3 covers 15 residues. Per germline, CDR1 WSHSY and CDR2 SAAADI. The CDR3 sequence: CASLGTEKGDTEAFF. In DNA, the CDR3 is TGCGCCAGCCTTGGGACCGAGAAAGGAGACACTGAAGCTTTCTTT.

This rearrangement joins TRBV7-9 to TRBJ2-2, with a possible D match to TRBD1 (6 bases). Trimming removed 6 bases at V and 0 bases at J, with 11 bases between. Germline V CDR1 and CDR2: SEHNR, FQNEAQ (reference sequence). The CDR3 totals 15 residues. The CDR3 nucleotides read TGTGCCAGCAGAAAGGGGGTCACGAACACCGGGGAGCTGTTTTTT. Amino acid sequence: CASRKGVTNTGELFF.

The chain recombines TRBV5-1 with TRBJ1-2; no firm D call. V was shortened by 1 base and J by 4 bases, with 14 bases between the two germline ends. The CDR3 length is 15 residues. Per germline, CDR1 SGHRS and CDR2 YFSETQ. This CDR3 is CASSLSYPKSYGYTF. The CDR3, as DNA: TGCGCCAGCAGCTTGAGTTACCCCAAAAGCTATGGCTACACCTTC.